The 9 T cell receptor beta chains below all came from one sample that was sequenced in a study of blood T cell repertoires in COVID-19. Sequenced by immunoSEQ multiplex PCR; TCRdb stores in-frame clones only, minus some. The table lists around 170,000 clones, 86% of them singletons. The sequencing sample was made of peripheral blood. Receptor source: a woman in her 30s with active or convalescent COVID-19.

The rearrangement links TRBV5-1 to TRBJ2-7, with 8 bases that match TRBD2. The germline V gene encodes CDR1 SGHRS and CDR2 YFSETQ. V dropped 1 base and J dropped 5; count of bases not matched to a gene: 5. This CDR3 has 14 amino acids. The CDR3 reads CASSLIVSGNEQYF. The DNA of the CDR3 is TGCGCCAGCAGCTTGATTGTTAGCGGGAACGAGCAGTACTTC.

The gene calls are TRBV10-3 and TRBJ2-3; TRBD1 matches 8 bases. Germline V gene lookup returns CDR1 ENHRY and CDR2 SYGVKD. CDR3 size: 16 residues. With 4 bases clipped from V and 1 base from J, the junction kept 7 bases outside the gene matches. CDR3 DNA sequence: TGTGCCATCAGTGCCCTGGACAGGGTCGGCACAGATACGCAGTATTTT. Translated: CAISALDRVGTDTQYF.

The chain has TRBV12-3 or TRBV12-4 and TRBJ1-4; D unresolved. V was clipped by 8 bases and J by 7 bases, with 11 bases between them. This CDR3 spans 12 amino acids. In DNA form, the CDR3 reads TGTGCCAGCCGGAGCGGCGGTGAAAAACTGTTTTTT. This sequence encodes CASRSGGEKLFF.

This clone appeared a single time. The rearrangement uses TRBV5-1 and TRBJ2-2, with TRBD2 matching over 9 bases. The germline gives CDR1 SGHRS, CDR2 YFSETQ. The CDR3 has 16 residues. Germline trimming cut 4 bases from V and 0 bases from J; bases unmatched to any gene: 4. The DNA of the CDR3 is TGCGCCAGCAGCCCTCTAGCGGGAACGAACACCGGGGAGCTGTTTTTT. Residues: CASSPLAGTNTGELFF.

V is TRBV2 and J is TRBJ1-5, with unresolved D. Germline V CDR1 and CDR2: SNHLY, FYNNEI. This CDR3 is 15 amino acids long. The V gene lost 8 bases and the J gene lost 2 bases, with 16 bases spanning the gap. This CDR3 is CASGWTGGRNQPQHF. The CDR3 region has the DNA TGTGCCAGCGGATGGACCGGCGGGCGCAATCAGCCCCAGCATTTT.

This chain's CDR3 is CAQTRALPTVEQYF. The CDR3 DNA reads TGTGCTCAGACGAGGGCACTCCCTACGGTCGAGCAGTACTTC. The chain has TRBV30 and TRBJ2-7; tentative D call: TRBD2 (5 bases). The CDR3 is made up of 14 amino acids. Germline CDR1 reads GTSNPN; CDR2 reads SVGIG (reference sequence).

The rearrangement uses TRBV2 and TRBJ1-2; no clear D. The CDR3 has 11 amino acids. Germline V lookup: CDR1 SNHLY, CDR2 FYNNEI. Trimming pared 6 bases from V and 5 bases from J, leaving 7 bases between. The CDR3 nucleotides read TGTGCCAGCAGCTCCACATATGGCTACACCTTC. It encodes CASSSTYGYTF.

The rearrangement links TRBV28 to TRBJ1-4; weak D call: TRBD1 (6 bases). The CDR3 extends over 16 amino acids. The germline V gene encodes CDR1 MDHEN and CDR2 SYDVKM. V dropped 6 bases and J dropped 0 bases, with 14 bases sitting between them. CDR3 sequence (DNA): TGTGCCAGCAGCAAAGGACAGACTTCAACTAATGAAAAACTGTTTTTT. Translating it yields CASSKGQTSTNEKLFF. Looking up the rest from reference TRBV28 and TRBJ1-4 gives the full variable domain: DVKVTQSSRYLVKRTGEKVFLECVQDMDHENMFWYRQDPGLGLRLIYFSYDVKMKEKGDIPEGYSVSREKKERFSLILESASTNQTSMYLCASSKGQTSTNEKLFFGSGTQLSVL.

This clone was counted a few times. Other DNA sequences from this sample encode an identical CDR3 as well. The V gene is TRBV10-3, the J gene TRBJ1-5, with 8 bases fitting TRBD1. The length of the CDR3 is 15 residues. Germline assignment: CDR1 ENHRY and CDR2 SYGVKD. V shed 3 bases and J 2 bases; nucleotides not matched to a gene: 3. This CDR3 is CAISEDRGGNQPQHF. The DNA of the CDR3 is TGTGCCATCAGTGAAGACAGGGGTGGCAATCAGCCCCAGCATTTT.